This T cell receptor beta chain was obtained from a study of cytomegalovirus exposure and HLA in healthy donors. General study findings and limits: The study put 150 or so TCR beta chains on its list as cytomegalovirus-associated. Presence/absence analyses supposed approximately even sequencing depth among donors.

Concerning this clone: Its target is unknown.

60 Vbeta and 13 Jbeta primers were used in PCR. Only in-frame clones appear in the TCRdb table, and some are missing; sequencing was by immunoSEQ multiplex PCR. The table includes about 94,000 clones, around 84% detected once. The CDR3 runs to 14 residues. Losses at the gene ends were 0 bases for V and 1 base for J; bases not matched to a gene: 0. Germline CDR1 and CDR2: SGHNT and YYREEE (reference sequence). The sequence derives from a human donor in good health. J is TRBJ2-7 and V is TRBV5-4, with TRBD2 matching over 8 bases. Material for sequencing was PBMCs. In DNA, the CDR3 is TGTGCCAGCAGCTTGGGCGGGGGGTCCTACGAGCAGTACTTC. Translation: CASSLGGGSYEQYF. The variable domain in full, with the rest retrieved from reference TRBV5-4 and TRBJ2-7, is ETGVTQSPTHLIKTRGQQVTLRCSSQSGHNTVSWYQQALGQGPQFIFQYYREEENGRGNFPPRFSGLQFPNYSSELNVNALELDDSALYLCASSLGGGSYEQYFGPGTRLTVT.